A selection of T cell receptor beta chains follows, all from one sample in a study of PD-1 blockade in mismatch repair-deficient tumors. This table comes from immunoSEQ multiplex PCR, and its TCRdb copy is limited to in-frame clones, with some not included. The data show around 51,000 clones, 81% seen once. The specimen was peripheral blood, collected 20 weeks after starting pembrolizumab. The receptor set was obtained from an adult with mismatch repair-deficient cancer. Each CDR3 is given with its conserved first and last residue. D genes are given only for firm matches. The listing skips clone size in some rows; elsewhere it reads once, few, many or a size class.

TRBJ1-2 NA TRBV27 NA CASSLKVRHYGYTF TGTGCCAGCAGTTTAAAAGTCAGGCACTATGGCTACACCTTC
TRBJ2-3 NA TRBV29-1 TRBD2 CSVEVAGGSDTQYF TGCAGCGTTGAAGTCGCGGGAGGGTCAGATACGCAGTATTTT
TRBJ1-2 NA TRBV9 NA CASSVQGFGYTF TGTGCCAGCAGCGTTCAGGGTTTCGGCTACACCTTC
TRBJ1-5 NA TRBV28 TRBD1 CASTQGQVSNQPQHF TGTGCCAGCACGCAAGGACAGGTTAGCAATCAGCCCCAGCATTTT
TRBJ2-3 few TRBV29-1 NA CSVLRGTDTQYF TGCAGCGTTTTGCGGGGAACAGATACGCAGTATTTT
TRBJ1-2 NA TRBV5-6 NA CASSLAVGIDYGYTF TGTGCCAGCAGCTTGGCCGTGGGAATAGACTATGGCTACACCTTC
TRBJ1-5 NA TRBV27 NA CASSPVGTRPQHF TGTGCCAGCAGTCCAGTCGGGACAAGGCCCCAGCATTTT
TRBJ1-2 NA TRBV19 NA CASNRDGYGYTF TGTGCCAGTAATCGGGACGGCTATGGCTACACCTTC
TRBJ1-2 NA TRBV5-6 TRBD1 CASSLEGQGLGGYTF TGTGCCAGCAGCTTGGAGGGACAGGGACTTGGTGGCTACACCTTC
TRBJ2-7 NA TRBV4-1 NA CASSPTGLLGEQYF TGCGCCAGCAGCCCCACGGGACTTCTGGGGGAGCAGTACTTC
TRBJ1-3 NA TRBV18 NA CASSIQQRSTSGNTIYF TGTGCCAGCTCAATACAACAGCGCTCAACCTCTGGAAACACCATATATTTT
TRBJ1-2 NA TRBV5-4 NA CASSSRTGQYSSYTF TGTGCCAGCAGCTCGCGCACGGGACAATATTCAAGCTACACCTTC
TRBJ2-7 NA TRBV11-2 TRBD2 CASSPSSSGRAREQYF TGTGCCAGCAGCCCAAGCAGTAGCGGGAGGGCCCGCGAGCAGTACTTC
TRBJ2-1 NA TRBV6-1 NA CASSEGSQPLRDPSYNEQFF TGTGCCAGCAGTGAAGGCTCCCAGCCCCTCCGAGATCCTTCCTACAATGAGCAGTTCTTC
TRBJ2-7 once TRBV25-1 TRBD2 CASSHHWGGSFSEQYF TGTGCCAGCAGCCACCATTGGGGCGGGAGTTTCTCCGAGCAGTACTTC
TRBJ1-2 NA TRBV7-9 NA CASSLARGDYGYTF TGTGCCAGCAGCTTAGCGCGGGGGGACTATGGCTACACCTTC
TRBJ2-1 NA TRBV5-1 TRBD2 CASSLSSGRQDEQFF TGCGCCAGCAGCTTGTCGAGCGGGAGACAGGATGAGCAGTTCTTC
TRBJ2-7 NA TRBV2 NA CASKTGGFSGRRSYEQYF TGTGCCAGCAAGACAGGGGGCTTTAGCGGGAGAAGGTCCTACGAGCAGTACTTC
TRBJ2-7 NA TRBV27 TRBD2 CASSPTSGRAYEQYF TGTGCCAGCAGTCCCACTAGCGGGAGGGCCTACGAGCAGTACTTC
TRBJ1-1 NA TRBV5-1 NA CASSYDRNTEAFF TGCGCCAGCAGCTACGACAGGAACACTGAAGCTTTCTTT
TRBJ2-7 NA TRBV9 NA CASSLSTDTYEQYF TGTGCCAGCAGCCTCTCGACCGATACCTACGAGCAGTACTTC
TRBJ2-3 NA TRBV4-1 NA CASSQDEASGTDTQYF TGCGCCAGCAGCCAAGACGAAGCGAGCGGCACAGATACGCAGTATTTT
TRBJ2-1 NA TRBV27 TRBD1 CASSFRTGGQQFF TGTGCCAGCAGTTTCCGGACAGGGGGGCAGCAGTTCTTC
TRBJ2-1 NA TRBV7-2 TRBD2 CASSPRTSGRAGEQFF TGTGCCAGCAGCCCCCGGACTAGCGGGAGGGCCGGTGAGCAGTTCTTC
TRBJ2-5 NA TRBV7-2 TRBD1 CASSPDRGLWETQYF TGTGCCAGCAGCCCGGACAGGGGGCTTTGGGAGACCCAGTACTTC
TRBJ1-1 NA TRBV10-1 TRBD1 CASSRGTGPEGTEAFF TGCGCCAGCAGTAGGGGGACAGGGCCGGAGGGCACTGAAGCTTTCTTT
TRBJ2-5 NA TRBV27 NA CASSLISKGETQYF TGTGCCAGCAGTCTTATTAGTAAGGGGGAGACCCAGTACTTC
TRBJ2-7 NA TRBV29-1 TRBD1 CSVDPGQGAYEQYF TGCAGCGTTGACCCGGGACAGGGAGCCTACGAGCAGTACTTC
TRBJ1-2 NA TRBV7-2 TRBD1 CASSLLEGQVYGYTF TGTGCCAGCAGCCTCTTGGAGGGACAGGTGTACGGCTACACCTTC
TRBJ2-5 NA TRBV2 TRBD2 CASTGTSGSLKTQYF TGTGCCAGCACCGGGACTAGCGGGAGTTTGAAGACCCAGTACTTC
TRBJ1-5 NA TRBV6-1 NA CASSDYRVGQPQHF TGTGCCAGCAGCGATTACAGGGTTGGCCAGCCCCAGCATTTT
TRBJ1-1 NA TRBV29-1 NA CSVEEGGRNTEAFF TGCAGCGTTGAAGAGGGGGGACGGAACACTGAAGCTTTCTTT
TRBJ1-5 NA TRBV19 NA CASSYRGQPQHF TGTGCCAGTAGTTATAGGGGCCAGCCCCAGCATTTT
TRBJ1-1 NA TRBV20-1 NA CSARGKSEAFF TGCAGTGCTCGGGGAAAGTCTGAAGCTTTCTTT
TRBJ2-7 once TRBV29-1 NA CSVEIQASYEQYF TGCAGCGTTGAAATACAGGCCTCCTACGAGCAGTACTTC
TRBJ1-2 NA TRBV6-4 TRBD1 CASSEFYPNSGQGSAGYTF TGTGCCAGCAGTGAATTCTATCCTAATTCGGGACAGGGGTCTGCTGGCTACACCTTC
TRBJ2-3 NA TRBV27 NA CASSTRDGVLHTDTQYF TGTGCCAGCAGTACCCGGGACGGAGTTCTACACACAGATACGCAGTATTTT
TRBJ2-7 NA TRBV19 TRBD1 CASRLGQGAYEQYF TGTGCCAGTAGGCTTGGGCAGGGGGCCTACGAGCAGTACTTC
TRBJ1-1 NA TRBV27 TRBD1 CASSFGTGRGNTEAFF TGTGCCAGCAGTTTTGGGACAGGGAGGGGGAACACTGAAGCTTTCTTT
TRBJ2-7 NA TRBV27 NA CASSVLRDYEQYF TGTGCCAGCAGCGTTTTAAGGGACTACGAGCAGTACTTC
TRBJ2-3 NA TRBV5-6 TRBD2 CASSYPPGLAATDTQYF TGTGCCAGCAGCTATCCCCCCGGGCTAGCGGCCACAGATACGCAGTATTTT
TRBJ1-6 NA TRBV10-1 NA CASIVVGSSPLHF TGCGCCAGCATTGTAGTGGGGAGCTCACCCCTCCACTTT
TRBJ1-3 NA TRBV18 NA CASSATRTAAGNTIYF TGTGCCAGCTCAGCCACTAGGACCGCGGCTGGAAACACCATATATTTT
TRBJ2-7 NA TRBV20-1 NA CSARGGIEQYF TGCAGTGCTAGGGGGGGAATCGAGCAGTACTTC
TRBJ2-7 NA TRBV7-9 TRBD2 CASSLGSGRSYEQYF TGTGCCAGCAGCTTGGGTAGCGGGAGATCCTACGAGCAGTACTTC
TRBJ2-3 NA TRBV5-1 TRBD2 CASRQTSGSNTDTQYF TGCGCCAGCAGACAAACTAGCGGGAGTAACACAGATACGCAGTATTTT
TRBJ2-4 NA TRBV11-2 TRBD2 CASSFSTSGRGNIQYF TGTGCCAGCAGCTTCTCGACTAGCGGGAGGGGAAACATTCAGTACTTC
TRBJ2-7 few TRBV5-1 NA CASSWGQTYEQYF TGCGCCAGCAGCTGGGGACAAACCTACGAGCAGTACTTC
TRBJ1-5 NA TRBV11-2 NA CASSLGPSWTQHF TGTGCCAGCAGCTTAGGTCCCTCCTGGACCCAGCATTTT
TRBJ2-1 NA TRBV30 NA CAWSVSVEGNEQFF TGTGCCTGGAGTGTTTCGGTTGAGGGTAATGAGCAATTCTTC
TRBJ2-2 NA TRBV6-5 NA CAGSQFANTGELFF TGTGCCGGCTCGCAGTTCGCGAACACCGGGGAGCTGTTTTTT
TRBJ2-7 NA TRBV6-5 NA CASRGSTGSYEQYF TGTGCCAGCAGGGGAAGCACAGGCTCCTACGAGCAGTACTTC
TRBJ2-7 NA TRBV14 NA CASSQGPGASYEQYF TGTGCCAGCAGCCAAGGGCCGGGGGCCTCCTACGAGCAGTACTTC
TRBJ2-1 NA TRBV10-2 TRBD1 CASRGQGGNEQFF TGCGCCAGCAGAGGACAGGGGGGGAATGAGCAGTTCTTC
TRBJ2-7 NA TRBV5-6 TRBD2 CASSVRAGAYEQYF TGTGCCAGCAGCGTACGAGCGGGAGCTTACGAGCAGTACTTC
TRBJ2-3 NA TRBV6-5 NA CALWGVTDTQYF TGTGCCCTGTGGGGGGTAACAGATACGCAGTATTTT
TRBJ2-7 few TRBV27 NA CASSLSAGVGEQYF TGTGCCAGCAGTTTATCAGCTGGGGTGGGGGAGCAGTACTTC
TRBJ1-2 NA TRBV18 NA CASSSEGNYGYTF TGTGCCAGCTCATCTGAGGGGAACTATGGCTACACCTTC
TRBJ2-5 NA TRBV7-7 NA CASSPAGQNQETQYF TGTGCTAGCAGCCCTGCGGGACAGAACCAAGAGACCCAGTACTTC